This T cell receptor (beta chain) was captured by sequencing in a study of cytomegalovirus exposure and HLA in healthy donors. Notes on the study in general: Later on, analysis showed that most CMV-associated TCR beta chains appeared to be HLA-restricted. Analyzed later, association rates of TCRs varied across HLA loci, with DRB1 most and HLA-C fewest. Diagnosis of cytomegalovirus status made by the classifier reportedly showed high specificity and sensitivity.

Worth noting for this clone: Antigen unknown.

It was with 60 Vbeta and 13 Jbeta primers that the PCR ran. Libraries were prepared by immunoSEQ multiplex PCR; TCRdb keeps only in-frame clonotypes and omits some of them. The table has 60,000 or so clones, over 60% seen once; the top ten hold roughly 23%. The CDR3 covers 16 residues. Germline V CDR1 and CDR2: SGHDT, YYEEEE. V lost 2 bases, J lost 4 bases, and 8 bases stayed unmatched. The chain recombines TRBV5-6 with TRBJ2-1, with 8 bases that match TRBD1. The origin of this receptor is a man aged 50 to 59 in good health and CMV-seropositive. The sequenced sample was PBMCs. The CDR3 sequence is CASSFDRDRFYNEQFF. The CDR3 coding sequence is TGTGCCAGCAGCTTCGACCGGGACAGGTTTTACAATGAGCAGTTCTTC.